A single sample is the source of the 26 T cell receptor beta chains below, sequenced in a study of beta chain features in type 1 diabetes. Expressed TCRB transcripts were sequenced because the entire RNA isolate underwent reverse transcription. Generated by immunoSEQ multiplex PCR, the TCRdb table keeps only in-frame clones and is missing some. Of almost 350,000 clones in the sample, roughly 8% were seen once. The specimen sequenced was central memory CD4+ T cells from blood. These receptors all stem from a woman in her late teens or twenties in good health.

With respect to this clone: The sample holds other DNA sequences that translate to the same CDR3. The chain employs TRBV7-2 and TRBJ2-7, with 10 bases matching TRBD1. The CDR3 consists of 15 residues. Looked up from germline, CDR1 is SGHTA and CDR2 is FQGNSA. V was pared by 4 bases and J by 4 bases, with 7 bases of the junction left unmatched. CDR3 in DNA: TGTGCCAGCAGCTCAGCGGGACAGGGGCAATACGAGCAGTACTTC. This sequence encodes CASSSAGQGQYEQYF.

In the case of this clone: Other DNA sequences in this specimen translate into the identical CDR3. The chain employs TRBV5-1 and TRBJ2-7; no definite D call. The length of the CDR3 is 11 residues. Looked up from germline, CDR1 is SGHRS and CDR2 is YFSETQ. V lost 3 bases and J lost 3, with 4 bases in between. CDR3 DNA: TGCGCCAGCAGCTCTAGCTACGAGCAGTACTTC. Its protein product is CASSSSYEQYF.

The CDR3 region has the DNA TGTGCCAGCAGCGGGCGAAACACTGAAGCTTTCTTT. This encodes CASSGRNTEAFF. This chain connects TRBV11-3 to TRBJ1-1; D remains ambiguous. CDR3 length equals 12 residues. Germline V CDR1 and CDR2: SGHNT, YENEEA. Trimming removed 5 bases from V and 2 bases from J, with 6 bases in between.

This clone was recorded at least ten times. The CDR3 is CASSVGGYLAETQYF. CDR3 sequence (DNA): TGTGCCAGCAGCGTAGGCGGCTACTTGGCGGAGACCCAGTACTTC. V is TRBV9 and J is TRBJ2-5; D not resolved. CDR1 is SGDLS, CDR2 YYNGEE, per germline. Trimming left V 0 bases short and J 5 bases short, with 14 bases between. The CDR3 covers 15 residues.

This chain connects TRBV6-6 to TRBJ2-3, with no clear D. V shed 8 bases and J shed 6 bases, with 15 bases lying between them. CDR3 size: 13 residues. CDR1 and CDR2 from the germline V gene are MNHNY and SVGAGI (reference sequence). This CDR3 reads CASADSFADTQYF. CDR3 nucleotide sequence: TGTGCCAGCGCGGATAGCTTTGCGGATACGCAGTATTTT.

The table lists this clone with a few counts. This chain uses TRBV10-3 with TRBJ2-3, with D possibly TRBD2 on 6 matching bases. This CDR3 is built from 16 residues. V was pared by 2 bases and J by 2 bases, with 14 bases between. CDR1 is ENHRY, CDR2 SYGVKD, per germline. The CDR3 region has the DNA TGTGCCATCAGTGAGGGGTTTAGCGGTAACACAGATACGCAGTATTTT. It translates to CAISEGFSGNTDTQYF.

The V gene is TRBV5-1, the J gene TRBJ1-2, with unresolved D. This CDR3 contains 13 residues. V lost 0 bases and J lost 2, with 5 bases in between. CDR1 and CDR2 from the germline V gene are SGHRS and YFSETQ. CDR3 amino acids: CASSLEVNYGYTF. CDR3 DNA: TGCGCCAGCAGCTTGGAGGTAAACTATGGCTACACCTTC.

This rearrangement joins TRBV4-2 to TRBJ2-1; D ambiguous. The germline V gene encodes CDR1 LGHNA and CDR2 YNFKEQ. V was shortened by 1 base and J by 6 bases, with 13 bases between the two germline ends. The CDR3 has 15 residues. The CDR3 region is CASSQAGLFANEQFF. The CDR3 region has the DNA TGTGCCAGCAGCCAAGCTGGGCTTTTTGCCAATGAGCAGTTCTTC.

The V call is TRBV18, the J call TRBJ2-1; 8 bases are a match to TRBD2. This CDR3 is 19 amino acids long. The V and J ends lost 3 bases and 3 bases, in that order; junction bases with no gene match: 16. Looked up from germline, CDR1 is KGHSH and CDR2 is LQKENI. In DNA form, the CDR3 reads TGTGCCAGCTCACCGGTAGGTAGCGGGACCGGCTACATCTACAATGAGCAGTTCTTC. Translation gives CASSPVGSGTGYIYNEQFF. Full variable domain (missing parts from reference TRBV18 and TRBJ2-1): NAGVMQNPRHLVRRRGQEARLRCSPMKGHSHVYWYRQLPEEGLKFMVYLQKENIIDESGMPKERFSAEFPKEGPSILRIQQVVRGDSAAYFCASSPVGSGTGYIYNEQFFGPGTRLTVL.

This clone was detected a few times. CDR3 coding DNA: TGTGCCAGCAGCTCAATCAAATTTAATGAAAAACTGTTTTTT. Protein sequence: CASSSIKFNEKLFF. This chain connects TRBV7-9 to TRBJ1-4, with no clear D. This CDR3 has 14 residues. The V and J ends lost 4 bases and 4 bases respectively, with 10 bases between them. Germline lookup yields CDR1 SEHNR and CDR2 FQNEAQ (reference sequence).

This clone appeared many times. The chain carries TRBV19 and TRBJ2-1, with TRBD2 matching over 11 bases. The length of the CDR3 is 16 residues. Germline V gene data show CDR1 as LNHDA and CDR2 as SQIVND (reference sequence). V lost 9 bases to trimming and J lost 1 base; unmatched junction nucleotides: 8. Here the CDR3 DNA reads TGTGCCAGCCACACTAGCGGGAGAAGGTCCTACAATGAGCAGTTCTTC. Protein: CASHTSGRRSYNEQFF.

V and J are TRBV15 and TRBJ2-2; D gene ambiguous. Germline loops: CDR1 LNHNV, CDR2 YYDKDF (reference sequence). Deletions cut 0 bases from V and 4 bases from J, with 12 bases between. This CDR3 has 16 amino acids. CDR3 amino acids: CATSRDAGSRTGELFF. In nucleotides, the CDR3 is TGTGCCACCAGCAGAGATGCTGGTTCGCGCACCGGGGAGCTGTTTTTT.

This clone was observed a handful of times. The genes are TRBV18 and TRBJ2-1; 11 bases align to TRBD2. CDR3 length: 16 amino acids. Germline lookup yields CDR1 KGHSH and CDR2 LQKENI. The junction had 0 bases not matched to a gene; V was cut back by 2 bases and J by 0 bases. The CDR3 sequence is CASSPGLAGSYNEQFF. CDR3 in DNA: TGTGCCAGCTCACCAGGACTAGCGGGCTCCTACAATGAGCAGTTCTTC. The full variable domain, its missing parts supplied by reference TRBV18 and TRBJ2-1, is NAGVMQNPRHLVRRRGQEARLRCSPMKGHSHVYWYRQLPEEGLKFMVYLQKENIIDESGMPKERFSAEFPKEGPSILRIQQVVRGDSAAYFCASSPGLAGSYNEQFFGPGTRLTVL.

This clone was seen ten or more times. The rearrangement links TRBV7-8 to TRBJ1-5; 10 positions match TRBD1. The V gene's germline CDR1 is SGHVS and CDR2 FQNEAQ. V trimming: 5 bases; J trimming: 9 bases; junction bases outside the gene matches: 10. The CDR3 length is 15 residues. The CDR3 coding sequence is TGTGCCAGCAGCCAGGGACAGGGGTCAGGAACGCCCCAGCATTTT. Its translation is CASSQGQGSGTPQHF.

The genes are TRBV7-9 and TRBJ2-7; D unclear. CDR1 is SEHNR, CDR2 FQNEAQ, per germline (reference sequence). This CDR3 region has 15 residues. Trimming stripped 5 bases from V and 5 bases from J, with 19 bases between. CDR3 bases: TGTGCCAGCAGCCCCGGTTCCTCGAATCTCGACGAGCAGTACTTC. The encoded protein is CASSPGSSNLDEQYF.

This clone was found many times. This chain connects TRBV28 to TRBJ2-7; TRBD2 matches 13 bases. Germline V lookup: CDR1 MDHEN, CDR2 SYDVKM. CDR3 length equals 15 residues. J gave up 7 bases and V 4 bases, and 7 bases lay outside the gene matches. CDR3 DNA sequence: TGTGCCAGCAGTTCGGCCGGGACTAGCGGGATAGAGCAGTACTTC. Translation: CASSSAGTSGIEQYF.

This clone has only a few counts. This chain links TRBV15 with TRBJ2-3; D might be TRBD1 (5 bases). Trimming left V 0 bases short and J 5 bases short, with 12 bases between. Germline CDR1 LNHNV, CDR2 YYDKDF (reference sequence). This CDR3 spans 15 amino acids. CDR3 amino acids: CATSRDQGVIDTQYF. The CDR3 DNA follows: TGTGCCACCAGCAGAGATCAAGGGGTTATAGATACGCAGTATTTT.

The chain has TRBV5-6 and TRBJ1-2; no clear D. Deletions cut 3 bases from V and 4 bases from J, with 7 bases between. The CDR3 spans 12 residues. Germline CDR1 is SGHDT and CDR2 is YYEEEE. The CDR3 here is CASSSGLYGYTF. In DNA, the CDR3 is TGTGCCAGCAGCTCAGGTCTCTATGGCTACACCTTC.

This clone has more than one count but fewer than ten. The V gene is TRBV19, the J gene TRBJ2-7; tentative D call: TRBD1 (5 bases). The germline gives CDR1 LNHDA, CDR2 SQIVND (reference sequence). The V gene lost 10 bases and the J gene lost 2 bases, with 15 bases spanning the gap. The CDR3 consists of 13 residues. The CDR3 protein is CATQPGPAYEQYF. The CDR3 DNA reads as TGTGCCACCCAGCCAGGGCCGGCCTACGAGCAGTACTTC.

This clone was detected a few times. This chain links TRBV4-1 with TRBJ1-1; D uncertain. In germline, CDR1 is MGHRA, CDR2 YSYEKL. The CDR3 covers 13 residues. Between the trimmed V and J ends, which lost 6 bases and 0 bases, there was a span of 8 bases. This chain's CDR3 is CASRQQVNTEAFF. CDR3 nucleotide sequence: TGCGCCAGCAGACAACAAGTGAACACTGAAGCTTTCTTT.

The rearrangement uses TRBV28 and TRBJ1-5; D is possibly TRBD1 (5 bases). V was trimmed by 7 bases and J by 7 bases, leaving 14 bases between them. CDR1 MDHEN and CDR2 SYDVKM come from the germline V gene. CDR3 size: 13 residues. CDR3 loop: CASNPPGGQPQHF. In DNA, the CDR3 is TGTGCCAGCAATCCACCCGGGGGGCAGCCCCAGCATTTT.

The chain joins TRBV27 to TRBJ1-1, with a possible D match to TRBD1 (5 bases). CDR3 length: 13 residues. The germline V and J ends were trimmed by 2 bases and 7 bases, with 11 bases remaining between them. CDR1 MNHEY and CDR2 SMNVEV come from the germline V gene (reference sequence). CDR3 coding DNA: TGTGCCAGCAGTTTAGATGGGGGAATTGAAGCTTTCTTT. Protein: CASSLDGGIEAFF.

Turning to this clone: Distinct nucleotide sequences in the sample also encode this CDR3. The CDR3 region is CASSGQIYGYTF. The CDR3 DNA is TGTGCCAGCAGTGGCCAGATCTATGGCTACACCTTC. The rearrangement links TRBV28 to TRBJ1-2; D not resolved. From germline, CDR1 is MDHEN and CDR2 SYDVKM. There are 12 residues in the CDR3. Trimming left V 5 bases short and J 4 bases short, with 8 bases between.

This clone was found a few times. This chain joins TRBV5-1 and TRBJ2-1, with TRBD1 identical over 7 bases. V shed 0 bases, J shed 4 bases, and the junction held 4 bases outside the gene matches. CDR1 and CDR2 from the germline V gene are SGHRS and YFSETQ. CDR3 length: 15 residues. The CDR3: CASSLGGQSYNEQFF. The CDR3 nucleotides are TGCGCCAGCAGCTTGGGGGGACAGTCTTACAATGAGCAGTTCTTC.

In this sample, this clone turned up a few times. The chain recombines TRBV5-4 with TRBJ2-7; 7 bases are a match to TRBD2. V trimming: 3 bases; J trimming: 5 bases; junction bases outside the gene matches: 5. Germline V gene lookup returns CDR1 SGHNT and CDR2 YYREEE (reference sequence). The CDR3 extends over 13 amino acids. DNA for the CDR3: TGTGCCAGCAGCTCCGGGACTATCCACGAGCAGTACTTC. Encoded protein: CASSSGTIHEQYF.

This clone has only a few counts. This chain links TRBV11-2 with TRBJ2-5; D remains ambiguous. Trimming pared 1 base from V and 5 bases from J, leaving 5 bases between. Germline lookup yields CDR1 SGHAT and CDR2 FQNNGV. The CDR3 covers 12 residues. The DNA for the CDR3 is TGTGCCAGCAGCTTAGTCTCTGAGACCCAGTACTTC. Amino acid sequence: CASSLVSETQYF.